This T cell receptor beta chain appears in the sequencing data of a study of naive and memory T cell subsets. Study-level points and caveats: Each distinct alpha or beta sequence counts as one clonotype. Possibly reflecting memory cells re-expressing CD45RA, a few larger clonotypes occurred in naive repertoires, especially CD8.

Both TRBC1 and TRBC2 were covered by a beta constant-region primer of two equimolar oligonucleotides. Four rounds of PCR amplified the ligated cDNA using nested alpha and beta constant-region primers plus SP2. TCRdb re-derived calls from the UMI-ligation and nested PCR reads in MiXCR, one entry per CDR3 protein. The sample includes over 80,000 distinct CDR3 sequences, over 9% of them seen just once. With respect to this clonotype: Its matching antigen is unknown.

What was sequenced was naive CD4+ T cells from blood. This sequence originates from a human donor in good health.

The CDR3: CASRGGDEQFF. Here the CDR3 DNA reads TGTGCCAGCAGGGGAGGCGATGAGCAGTTCTTC. The chain employs TRBV25-1 and TRBJ2-1, with D possibly TRBD2 on 6 matching bases. The CDR3 loop spans 11 amino acids. The germline CDR1 and CDR2 sequences are MGHDK and SYGVNS. Trimming stripped 6 bases from V and 8 bases from J, with 8 bases between.